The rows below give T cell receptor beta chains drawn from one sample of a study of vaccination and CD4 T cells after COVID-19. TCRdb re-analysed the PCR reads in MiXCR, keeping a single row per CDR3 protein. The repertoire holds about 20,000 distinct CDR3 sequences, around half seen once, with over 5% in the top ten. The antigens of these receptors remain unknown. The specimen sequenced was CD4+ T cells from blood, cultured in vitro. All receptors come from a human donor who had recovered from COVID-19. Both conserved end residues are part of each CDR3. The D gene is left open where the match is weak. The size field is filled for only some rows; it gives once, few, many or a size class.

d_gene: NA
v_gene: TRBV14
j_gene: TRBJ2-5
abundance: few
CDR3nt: TGTGCCAGCAGCCAAGGGCGGGAGACCCAGTACTTC
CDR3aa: CASSQGRETQYF

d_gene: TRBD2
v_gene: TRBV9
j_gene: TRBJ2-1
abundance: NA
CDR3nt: TGTGCCAGCAGCGTAGATGCTAGCGGGGTCTACAATGAGCAGTTCTTC
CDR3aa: CASSVDASGVYNEQFF

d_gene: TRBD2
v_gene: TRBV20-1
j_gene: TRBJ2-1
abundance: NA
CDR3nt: TGCAGTGCTCCCCCTCTAGCGGGAGTCTCCTACAATGAGCAGTTCTTC
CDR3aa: CSAPPLAGVSYNEQFF

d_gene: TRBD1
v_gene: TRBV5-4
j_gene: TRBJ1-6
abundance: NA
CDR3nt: TGTGCCAGCAGCTTGGAGGGGGACAGAATTAATTCACCCCTCCACTTT
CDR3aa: CASSLEGDRINSPLHF

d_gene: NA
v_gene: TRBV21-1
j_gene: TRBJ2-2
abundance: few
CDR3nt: TGTGCCAGCAGCAAACTAGCGAGTGTCACCGGGGAGCTGTTTTTT
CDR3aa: CASSKLASVTGELFF

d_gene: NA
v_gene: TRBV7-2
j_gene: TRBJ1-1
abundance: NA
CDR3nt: TGTGCCAGCAGTAGGCTGTTGTACACTGAAGCTTTCTTT
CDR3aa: CASSRLLYTEAFF

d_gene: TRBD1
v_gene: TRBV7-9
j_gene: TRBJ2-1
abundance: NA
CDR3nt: TGTGCCAGCAGCTTAGGGACAGGGGCCTCCGATAACAATGAGCAGTTCTTC
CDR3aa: CASSLGTGASDNNEQFF

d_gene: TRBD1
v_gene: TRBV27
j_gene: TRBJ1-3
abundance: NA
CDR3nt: TGTGCCAGCAGTCCCAGGGGGCGAGGAATCACCATATATTTT
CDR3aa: CASSPRGRGITIYF

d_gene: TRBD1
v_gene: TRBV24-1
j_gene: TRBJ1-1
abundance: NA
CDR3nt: TGTGCCACCAGTGACCCCAGACAGGGGGCCTCTGAAGCTTTCTTT
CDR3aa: CATSDPRQGASEAFF

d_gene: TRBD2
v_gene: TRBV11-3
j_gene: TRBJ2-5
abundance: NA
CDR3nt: TGTGCCAGCAGCCATGGCGGGGGGCGGGAAGAGACCCAGTACTTC
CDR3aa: CASSHGGGREETQYF

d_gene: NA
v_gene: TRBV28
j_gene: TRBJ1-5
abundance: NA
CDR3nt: TGTGCCAGCAGAGCTGTTCAGGGCAATCAGCCCCAGCATTTT
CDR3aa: CASRAVQGNQPQHF

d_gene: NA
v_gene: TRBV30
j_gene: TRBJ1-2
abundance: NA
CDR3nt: TGTGCCTGGAGGGTCTCGATCGGTGGGTATGGCTACACCTTC
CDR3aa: CAWRVSIGGYGYTF

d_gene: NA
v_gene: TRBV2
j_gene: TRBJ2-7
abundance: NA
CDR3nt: TGTGCCAGCTCCTCTGGGTCCTACGAGCAGTACTTC
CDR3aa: CASSSGSYEQYF

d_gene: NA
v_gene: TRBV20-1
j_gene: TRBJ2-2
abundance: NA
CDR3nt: TGCAGTGCCCGGGCTGGCGGCACCGGGGAGCTGTTTTTT
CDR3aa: CSARAGGTGELFF

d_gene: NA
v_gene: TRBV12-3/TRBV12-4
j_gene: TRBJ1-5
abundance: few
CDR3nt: TGTGCCAGCAGTTTAGCCGGACACCTGCCCCAGCATTTT
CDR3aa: CASSLAGHLPQHF

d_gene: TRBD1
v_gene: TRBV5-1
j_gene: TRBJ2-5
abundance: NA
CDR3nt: TGCGCCAGCAGCCGGACAGGGTTAGACCAAGAGACCCAGTACTTC
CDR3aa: CASSRTGLDQETQYF

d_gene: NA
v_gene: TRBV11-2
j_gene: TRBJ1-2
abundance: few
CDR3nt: TGTGCCAGCAGCTTAGTGAGGTCGGGCAGGGGATATGGCTACACCTTC
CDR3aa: CASSLVRSGRGYGYTF

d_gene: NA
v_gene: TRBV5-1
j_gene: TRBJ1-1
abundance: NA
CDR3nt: TGCGCCAGCAGCTTGGACGCTACAGGGACTGGAGAAGCTTTCTTT
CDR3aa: CASSLDATGTGEAFF

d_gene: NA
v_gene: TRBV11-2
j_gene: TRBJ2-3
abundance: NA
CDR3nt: TGTGCCAGCACCCTTTCGGGAGCTGAAGGCACAGATACGCAGTATTTT
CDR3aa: CASTLSGAEGTDTQYF

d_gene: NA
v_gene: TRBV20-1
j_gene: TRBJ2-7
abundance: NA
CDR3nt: TGCAGTGCTATAGCGGACTCCTCCTACGAGCAGTACTTC
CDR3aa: CSAIADSSYEQYF

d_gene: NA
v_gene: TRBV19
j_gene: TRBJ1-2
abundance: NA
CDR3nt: TGTGCCAGTAGTCAACCGACAGGCCTTTTCTATGGCTACACCTTC
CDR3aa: CASSQPTGLFYGYTF

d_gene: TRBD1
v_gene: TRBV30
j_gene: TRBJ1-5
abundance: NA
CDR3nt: TGTGCCTGGAGCACGGGACAGGGGGCGTACCAGCCCCAGCATTTT
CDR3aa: CAWSTGQGAYQPQHF

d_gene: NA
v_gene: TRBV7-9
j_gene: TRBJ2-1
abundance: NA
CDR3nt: TGTGCCAGCAGCTTAGAAGGCTATACCTACAATGAGCAGTTCTTC
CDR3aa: CASSLEGYTYNEQFF

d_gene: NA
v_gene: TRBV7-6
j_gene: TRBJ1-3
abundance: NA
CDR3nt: TGTGCCAGCAGCTCCTACAGGGATTCTGGAAACACCATATATTTT
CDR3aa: CASSSYRDSGNTIYF

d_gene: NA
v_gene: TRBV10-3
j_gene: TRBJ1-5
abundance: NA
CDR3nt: TGTGCCATCAGTGAGGGGATTGATAATCAGCCCCAGCATTTT
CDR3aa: CAISEGIDNQPQHF

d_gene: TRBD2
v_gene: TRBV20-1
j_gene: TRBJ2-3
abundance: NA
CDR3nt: TGCAGTGCTAGAGAGCTACTAGCGGGGGGAGATACGCAGTATTTT
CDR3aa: CSARELLAGGDTQYF

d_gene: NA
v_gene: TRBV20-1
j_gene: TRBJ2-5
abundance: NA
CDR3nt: TGCAGTGCTAGTCTCGTCGGGGAAGAGACCCAGTACTTC
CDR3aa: CSASLVGEETQYF

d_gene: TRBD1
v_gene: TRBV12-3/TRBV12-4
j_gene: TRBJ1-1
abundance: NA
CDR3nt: TGTGCCAGCACGGACAGGGGACTTCCGAACACTGAAGCTTTCTTT
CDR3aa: CASTDRGLPNTEAFF

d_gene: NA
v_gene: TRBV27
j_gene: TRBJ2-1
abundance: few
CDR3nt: TGTGCCAGCAGTTTAGCTCGCTACAATGAGCAGTTCTTC
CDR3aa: CASSLARYNEQFF

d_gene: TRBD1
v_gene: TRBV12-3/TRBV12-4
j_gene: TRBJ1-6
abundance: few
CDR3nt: TGTGCCAGCAGCGGGACAGGGCATAATTCACCCCTCCACTTT
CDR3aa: CASSGTGHNSPLHF

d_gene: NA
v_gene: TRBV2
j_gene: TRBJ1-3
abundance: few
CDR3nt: TGTGCCAGCACAACGGGCCGTTCTGGAAACACCATATATTTT
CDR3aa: CASTTGRSGNTIYF

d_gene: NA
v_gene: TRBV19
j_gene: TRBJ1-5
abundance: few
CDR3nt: TGTGCCAGTAAGAATGAGAGGGGGGCGAGCAATCAGCCCCAGCATTTT
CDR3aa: CASKNERGASNQPQHF

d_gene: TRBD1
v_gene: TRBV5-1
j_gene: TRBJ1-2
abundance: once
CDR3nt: TGCGCCAGCAGCTTGGCCGAGGGGGCGAGCTATGGCTACACCTTC
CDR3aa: CASSLAEGASYGYTF

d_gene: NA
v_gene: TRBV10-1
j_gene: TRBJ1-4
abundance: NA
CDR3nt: TGCGCCAGCAGTGAGGGGGGTACGGGTGAAAAACTGTTTTTT
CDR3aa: CASSEGGTGEKLFF

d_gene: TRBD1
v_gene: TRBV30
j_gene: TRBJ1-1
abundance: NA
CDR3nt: TGTGCCCGGAGGCTAAGGACAGGGTGGGATAACACTGAAGCTTTCTTT
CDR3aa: CARRLRTGWDNTEAFF

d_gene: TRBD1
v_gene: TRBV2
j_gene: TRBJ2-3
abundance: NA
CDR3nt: TGTGCCAGCAGTTCTTCCTCGACAGGGGTCAGGGGCACAGATACGCAGTATTTT
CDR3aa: CASSSSSTGVRGTDTQYF

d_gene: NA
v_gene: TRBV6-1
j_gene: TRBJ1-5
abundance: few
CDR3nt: TGTGCCAGCCAGGGCAGGCCCGAGAACAATCAGCCCCAGCATTTT
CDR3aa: CASQGRPENNQPQHF

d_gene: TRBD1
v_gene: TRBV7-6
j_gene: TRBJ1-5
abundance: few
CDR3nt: TGTGCCAGCAGCTCCCAAAACAGGGGTGTCGGGCCCCAGCATTTT
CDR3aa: CASSSQNRGVGPQHF

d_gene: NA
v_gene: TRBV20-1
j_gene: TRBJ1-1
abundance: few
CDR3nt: TGCAGTGCTAGAGCGGGTGGGGCCCCTGAAGCTTTCTTT
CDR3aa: CSARAGGAPEAFF

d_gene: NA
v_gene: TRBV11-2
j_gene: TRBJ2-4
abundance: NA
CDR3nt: TGTGCCAGCAGCTCCTCTCCGGGGGAAAACATTCAGTACTTC
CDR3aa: CASSSSPGENIQYF

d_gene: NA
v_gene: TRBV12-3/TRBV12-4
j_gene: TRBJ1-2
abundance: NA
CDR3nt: TGTGCCAGCAGTTCCCTCGCGAGTGGCTATGGCTACACCTTC
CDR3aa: CASSSLASGYGYTF

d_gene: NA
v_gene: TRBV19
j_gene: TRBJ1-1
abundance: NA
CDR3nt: TGTGCCAGTAGTATAGCGGCGTCGGGGCGCGCTGAAGCTTTCTTT
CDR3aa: CASSIAASGRAEAFF

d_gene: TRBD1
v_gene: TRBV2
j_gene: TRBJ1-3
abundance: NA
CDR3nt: TGTGCCAGCAAGACAGGGGAATTGAACACCATATATTTT
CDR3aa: CASKTGELNTIYF